Reported below is one TCR beta chain. The antigen is not known. These data belong to a study of Tregs in tolerant kidney transplant recipients. Points from the study as a whole: Findings come from small patient numbers and require larger validation.

Method: immunoSEQ multiplex PCR; TCRdb's copy keeps in-frame clones and lacks some. Counted here are approximately 43,000 clones, roughly nine tenths occurring once; the ten biggest clones make up about 0.76%. Source material: Tregs from blood. The TCR originated in a human donor in good health.

The CDR3 region is CASSLLTASNTEAFF. DNA of the CDR3: TGCGCCAGCAGCCTGTTGACAGCTAGCAACACTGAAGCTTTCTTT. The chain uses TRBV5-1 and TRBJ1-1; the D gene is possibly TRBD1 (5 bases). The CDR3 sequence is 15 residues long. The V gene lost 4 bases and the J gene lost 2 bases, with 15 bases spanning the gap. Looked up from germline, CDR1 is SGHRS and CDR2 is YFSETQ. The full variable domain, rest sourced from reference TRBV5-1 and TRBJ1-1, is KAGVTQTPRYLIKTRGQQVTLSCSPISGHRSVSWYQQTPGQGLQFLFEYFSETQRNKGNFPGRFSGRQFSNSRSEMNVSTLELGDSALYLCASSLLTASNTEAFFGQGTRLTVV.